The rows below give T cell receptor beta chains drawn from one sample of a study of T cells expressing NK-cell markers. TCRdb re-called the 5' RACE reads and catalogs CDR3 proteins one per entry, DNA excluded. With some 390,000 distinct CDR3 sequences in the sample, the ten largest clones hold about 10%. The sample consisted of blood T cells: a sorted CD56 or NKG2C T cell subset, CD4+ or CD8+ T cells, or bulk PBMC T cells (not recorded which). These receptors originate from a woman in her 50s in good health. CDR3s include the opening cysteine and the closing phenylalanine or tryptophan. The order of the fields is J gene, CDR3 length, V gene, CDR3 protein.

>TRBJ2-3|16|TRBV5-4
CASSTTRDLGTDTQYF
>TRBJ2-3|16|TRBV5-1
CASSQDSPPNLGTQYF
>TRBJ2-7|14|TRBV10-3
CAISESRTDYEQYF
>TRBJ2-6|15|TRBV29-1
CSVSPLQAGANVLTF
>TRBJ2-1|15|TRBV15
CATSRLAGSYNEQFF
>TRBJ2-2|13|TRBV6-1
CASRGQGAWELFF
>TRBJ1-4|12|TRBV6-5
CASSPSNEKLFF
>TRBJ2-1|17|TRBV12-3/TRBV12-4
CASSAAPLAGVYNEQFF
>TRBJ2-7|17|TRBV7-2
CASSLEGGTSVSYEQYF
>TRBJ2-1|16|TRBV6-2/TRBV6-3
CASSLRQRRPYNEQFF
>TRBJ2-5|12|TRBV5-1
CASSLQSETQYF
>TRBJ1-5|13|TRBV12-3/TRBV12-4
CASSAGSFGPQHF
>TRBJ1-2|14|TRBV5-1
CASSLGQGGGGYTF
>TRBJ2-1|14|TRBV2
CASSEVGFDNEQFF
>TRBJ1-1|14|TRBV4-1
CASVRRGARTEAFF
>TRBJ2-3|12|TRBV29-1
CSGAQLADTQYF
>TRBJ1-1|12|TRBV2
CASSEMGDGAFF
>TRBJ2-1|12|TRBV29-1
CSGGHQHNEQFF
>TRBJ1-1|12|TRBV4-1
CASIGTNTEAFF
>TRBJ1-2|13|TRBV3-1
CASSAPQGYGYTF
>TRBJ2-3|14|TRBV15
CATRREGLTDTQYF
>TRBJ2-1|15|TRBV5-6
CASSFSGSGADEQFF
>TRBJ1-1|15|TRBV7-2
CASSLGGGIVGEAFF